The T cell receptor beta chain described here comes from a study of metastatic and nonmetastatic thyroid tumors (dated by TCRdb to the early 2020s). Context from the whole study: The researchers compared repertoires between peripheral blood samples and tumor or nodule tissue samples from patients with malignant or benign thyroid disease.

CDR3 length: 16 amino acids, cysteine to phenylalanine. Only CDR3 DNA remains: 48 bases, in frame from the first base. Taken from the germline V gene, the CDR1 and CDR2 loops are SGHDT and YYEEEE. V lost 3 bases and J lost 10 bases, and the count of bases not matched to a germline gene is 10. No treatment had been received by any patient before thyroid surgery. The study retrospectively analysed patient clinical samples collected from about 2011 to 2018 using T-cell receptor beta sequencing. The library was generated by PCR. Sequencer: Illumina HiSeq 4000. High-throughput sequencing was used to profile the TCR beta-chain CDR3 region of every patient. In the source study's methods: A classifier to discriminate distant-metastatic papillary thyroid cancer patients was built from CDR3 differences across clinicopathological groups. To measure repertoire diversity the researchers used the Shannon index, while the Morisita-Horn index served to gauge how similar the tumor and blood repertoires were. Using fastp trimming at Q25 and MiXCR clonotype assembly, TCRdb reanalyzed the public sequencing data and kept in-frame beta chains. TCRdb's processing, not the study's, gives the V and J calls here. In all, the sample holds about 43,000 clones, and around 24% of those were seen once. Roughly 14% of the sample belongs to the ten largest clones.

This clone appeared many times. Its antigen specificity is not known. Per-nucleotide qualities are absent, and no much larger clonotype sits a single base away. The full study reports these points: TCR beta diversity was reported as significantly higher in malignant tumors than in benign nodules, in both blood and tumor samples.

The sequenced sample was tumor tissue. The chain uses TRBV5-6 and TRBJ1-6, and 10 bases in between align with TRBD1. This TCR was sampled from a female donor with papillary thyroid cancer or a benign thyroid nodule (not recorded which). Some clones in this sample may be carry-over from other donors' samples. The CDR3 region has the sequence CASSSSGQGERSPLHF. The nucleotide sequence reads TGTGCCAGCAGCTCCTCCGGACAGGGGGAGCGGTCACCCCTCCACTTT.